The sequence of this T cell receptor (beta chain) was determined in a study of T cells after somatic rescue of genetic block. The CDR3 spans 19 residues. V lost 7 bases, J lost 1 base, and 27 bases lay in between. Sequencing was performed with immunoSEQ multiplex PCR; in TCRdb, only in-frame clones are kept and a portion is missing. In the table there are tens of thousands of clones, 70% to 90% of which are singletons. This TCR was recovered from a woman under 30. Sequenced sample: peripheral blood mononuclear cells (PBMCs). The rearrangement links TRBV5-7 to TRBJ1-5, with TRBD1 as a possible D gene (5 bases). TRBV5-7 is designated an ORF whose function remains uncertain. CDR3 sequence (DNA): TGTGCCAGCGGACTCAGGGAGCCCGGTTTAGGTCCCAGCAATCAGCCCCAGCATTTT. Translated: CASGLREPGLGPSNQPQHF.